Included here is one T cell receptor beta chain sequence, with context. When the RNA was reverse transcribed, random hexamers were used with an input of roughly 0.45 to 1 ug. The amplification used immunoSEQ multiplex PCR on TCR beta CDR3; it spanned 54 Vbeta and 13 Jbeta. TCRdb independently ran MiXCR on the immunoSEQ multiplex PCR reads; one entry per CDR3 protein. The sample consists of fewer than 350,000 distinct CDR3 sequences, roughly 85% of them appearing once. Germline CDR1 reads MNHEY; CDR2 reads SMNVEV (reference sequence). Trimming pared 5 bases from V and 0 bases from J, leaving 11 bases between. The CDR3 sequence is 15 residues long. These data come from a study of CD8 T cells in Susac syndrome. Negative isolation yielded CD4+ and CD8+ T cells, and FACS enriched TEMRA cells.

Sequenced: CD8+ T cells from PBMCs. This chain connects TRBV27 to TRBJ2-1; D gene ambiguous. This receptor was identified in a human donor with multiple sclerosis. In DNA, the CDR3 is TGTGCCAGCAGTCTTACAGCTAGCTCCTACAATGAGCAGTTCTTC. Translation: CASSLTASSYNEQFF.